These 18 T cell receptor beta chains share one sample of origin, sequenced in a study of radiation and T cells in renal cell carcinoma. TCRdb's copy holds only in-frame clones and misses some; the assay was immunoSEQ multiplex PCR. The repertoire consists of 60,000 to 80,000 clones, with 82% occurring once and the leading ten covering under 6.5%. Regarding time point: blood 2 weeks post-SBRT. As for treatment: 15 Gy SBRT to primary tumor, nephrectomy 4 weeks later. Here the sequenced sample was blood, taken from a patient whose treatment included radiotherapy and nephrectomy. Receptor source: a man in his 60s with renal cell carcinoma.

The rearrangement links TRBV28 to TRBJ1-2; TRBD1 matches at 9 bases. Germline loops: CDR1 MDHEN, CDR2 SYDVKM. The V and J ends lost 1 base and 6 bases, in that order; junction bases with no gene match: 9. CDR3 length equals 16 residues. DNA for the CDR3: TGTGCCAGCAGTTTATTAGGGGGACAGGGTCCCAATGGCTACACCTTC. Its protein product is CASSLLGGQGPNGYTF.

The chain joins TRBV14 to TRBJ2-5; 7 nucleotides align to TRBD2. V was pared by 4 bases and J by 4 bases, with 12 bases of the junction left unmatched. The length of the CDR3 is 16 residues. Germline values: CDR1 SGHDN, CDR2 FVKESK. CDR3 DNA: TGTGCCAGCAGCCCCTTTGGAGCGGGAACCACAGAGACCCAGTACTTC. Translating gives CASSPFGAGTTETQYF.

The chain carries TRBV5-5 and TRBJ2-1; D is perhaps TRBD2 (5 bases). CDR1 is SGHKS and CDR2 is YYEKEE in the germline V gene (reference sequence). CDR3 length: 16 amino acids. The ends were cut back, 0 bases at V and 0 bases at J, with 10 bases in the middle. CDR3 protein: CASSLDGESSYNEQFF. The CDR3 DNA reads as TGTGCCAGCAGCTTGGACGGGGAGAGCTCCTACAATGAGCAGTTCTTC.

The V call is TRBV9, the J call TRBJ2-2; TRBD1 aligns across 8 bases. Germline CDR1 and CDR2: SGDLS and YYNGEE. The ends lost 4 bases at V and 6 bases at J; junction bases unmatched: 8. This CDR3 spans 15 amino acids. DNA of the CDR3: TGTGCCAGCAGCCCCCGGACAGGGACATCCGGGGAGCTGTTTTTT. Translated: CASSPRTGTSGELFF.

The gene calls are TRBV10-2 and TRBJ2-5; TRBD1 agrees at 9 bases. Germline-derived CDR1 and CDR2 are WSHSY and SAAADI. The CDR3 loop spans 16 amino acids. Trimming at V came to 8 bases and at J to 7 bases, leaving 17 bases not matched to a gene. CDR3 loop: CASLSGQGPPGGTQYF. CDR3 sequence (DNA): TGCGCCAGCTTGTCGGGACAGGGCCCACCGGGTGGGACCCAGTACTTC.

The genes are TRBV19 and TRBJ2-1; TRBD2 might be the D (6 bases). The CDR3 runs 15 residues. The germline V gene has CDR1 LNHDA and CDR2 SQIVND (reference sequence). V was pared by 5 bases and J by 2 bases, with 13 bases between. The CDR3 reads CASSSRGGAYNEQFF. The CDR3, as DNA: TGTGCCAGTAGTTCTCGAGGAGGGGCCTACAATGAGCAGTTCTTC.

The chain is built from TRBV29-1 and TRBJ2-1; 12 bases are shared with TRBD2. This CDR3 has 17 amino acids. Germline loops: CDR1 SQVTM, CDR2 ANQGSEA. V trimming: 1 base; J trimming: 4 bases; junction bases outside the gene matches: 8. This chain's CDR3 is CSVEALLLAGGYNEQFF. The CDR3 coding sequence is TGCAGCGTTGAAGCCCTCTTACTAGCGGGAGGTTACAATGAGCAGTTCTTC.

V usage is TRBV6-6 and J usage is TRBJ1-4; D gene unclear. This CDR3 is 12 amino acids long. V gave up 2 bases and J gave up 8 bases, with 6 bases separating them. CDR1 and CDR2 from the germline V gene are MNHNY and SVGAGI (reference sequence). CDR3 in amino acids: CASSYRQEKLFF. As DNA, the CDR3 is TGTGCCAGCAGTTACCGCCAGGAAAAACTGTTTTTT.

The chain links TRBV5-1 to TRBJ2-2, with TRBD1 matching 9 bases. Germline CDR1 is SGHRS and CDR2 is YFSETQ. The V and J ends lost 0 bases and 5 bases, in that order; junction bases with no gene match: 11. CDR3 length equals 18 residues. This CDR3 reads CASSLDAPGQGLTGELFF. The CDR3 nucleotides are TGCGCCAGCAGCTTGGACGCGCCGGGACAGGGCCTTACCGGGGAGCTGTTTTTT.

The chain combines TRBV27 with TRBJ2-7; D possibly corresponds to TRBD1 (6 bases). There are 16 residues in the CDR3. Germline values: CDR1 MNHEY, CDR2 SMNVEV (reference sequence). V was cut by 4 bases and J by 1 base, with 17 bases left in between. CDR3 in amino acids: CASSSQGTGTSYEQYF. The CDR3 DNA reads as TGTGCCAGCAGTTCCCAGGGGACGGGGACATCCTACGAGCAGTACTTC.

The V call is TRBV28, the J call TRBJ2-5; unclear D gene. The V end lost 5 bases, the J end lost 7 bases, and 11 bases lay between the germline ends. In germline, CDR1 is MDHEN, CDR2 SYDVKM. This CDR3 is 12 amino acids long. The CDR3 sequence: CASSPSARTQYF. In DNA, the CDR3 is TGTGCCAGCAGTCCATCAGCTAGGACCCAGTACTTC.

This chain uses TRBV28 with TRBJ1-5; D gene unclear. V was clipped by 5 bases and J by 0 bases, with 14 bases between them. This CDR3 spans 16 amino acids. The V gene's germline CDR1 is MDHEN and CDR2 SYDVKM. CDR3 bases: TGTGCCAGCAGTCCACTCCCCAGGTATAGCAATCAGCCCCAGCATTTT. Translating it yields CASSPLPRYSNQPQHF.

The chain uses TRBV21-1 and TRBJ2-3; the table assigns TRBD2, which was not confirmed against the DNA. TRBV21-1 is deemed a pseudogene. The CDR3 has 14 amino acids. CDR3 DNA sequence: TGTGCCAGCAGCACGAAGGAGAGCACAGATACGCAGTATTTT. It encodes CASSTKESTDTQYF.

The genes are TRBV19 and TRBJ1-2; maybe TRBD1 (6 bases). Germline assignment: CDR1 LNHDA and CDR2 SQIVND (reference sequence). The CDR3 covers 14 residues. Trimming left V 6 bases short and J 4 bases short, with 15 bases between. In DNA form, the CDR3 reads TGTGCCAGTAGGCCGCTGGGGGACATCTATGGCTACACCTTC. Its protein product is CASRPLGDIYGYTF.

This clone ranks as medium-sized. This chain links TRBV30 with TRBJ1-2; D gene unclear. Germline CDR1 GTSNPN, CDR2 SVGIG (reference sequence). This CDR3 has 16 amino acids. Trimming pared 4 bases from V and 4 bases from J, leaving 22 bases between. Here the CDR3 reads CAWIPGRVTFSYGYTF. CDR3 DNA: TGTGCCTGGATCCCCGGTCGGGTGACTTTCTCCTATGGCTACACCTTC.

The V and J genes are TRBV30 and TRBJ2-3; 13 bases are a match to TRBD2. This CDR3 spans 17 amino acids. Looked up from germline, CDR1 is GTSNPN and CDR2 is SVGIG (reference sequence). The V and J ends lost 0 bases and 0 bases, in that order; junction bases with no gene match: 3. This chain's CDR3 is CAWSVLAGGLSTDTQYF. The DNA for the CDR3 is TGTGCCTGGAGTGTACTAGCGGGAGGGCTTAGCACAGATACGCAGTATTTT.

This chain connects TRBV5-1 to TRBJ2-3; 7 nucleotides line up with TRBD1. Trimming removed 4 bases from V and 0 bases from J; junction bases left unmatched: 5. The CDR3 runs to 15 residues. Germline assignment: CDR1 SGHRS and CDR2 YFSETQ. Here the CDR3 reads CASSLQGDSTDTQYF. In DNA, the CDR3 is TGCGCCAGCAGCCTCCAGGGGGATAGCACAGATACGCAGTATTTT.

This sequence joins TRBV5-1 and TRBJ2-7, with D possibly being TRBD1 or TRBD2 (6 bases each). This CDR3 contains 14 residues. The ends were cut back, 4 bases at V and 6 bases at J, with 17 bases in the middle. Germline V CDR1 and CDR2: SGHRS, YFSETQ. The CDR3 is CASSPAPQGGEQYF. The CDR3 nucleotides read TGCGCCAGCAGCCCGGCCCCACAGGGAGGCGAGCAGTACTTC.